These T cell receptor beta chains were read from a single sample in a study of blood T cell repertoires in COVID-19. The protocol was immunoSEQ multiplex PCR, while the TCRdb copy is restricted to in-frame clones and leaves out a portion. This table has around 180,000 clones, roughly nine tenths appearing once. The sample consisted of peripheral blood. The receptors were sampled from a woman aged 25 to 39 with active or convalescent COVID-19. The CDR3 runs from the conserved cysteine through the conserved F or W. A D gene is named only where the DNA matches it firmly. Rows give clone size only sometimes, using once, few, many, or a class for an expanded clone.

J gene | clone size | V gene | D gene | CDR3 DNA | CDR3 protein
TRBJ1-1 | few | TRBV6-5 | - | TGTGCCAGCCCAAGAGACAGGAGCGGAGCTGAAGCTTTCTTT | CASPRDRSGAEAFF
TRBJ1-2 | - | TRBV10-1 | - | TGCGCCAGCGGGGGCTCCTCCCTTTATGGCTACACCTTC | CASGGSSLYGYTF
TRBJ2-5 | - | TRBV11-2 | - | TGTGCCAGCAGCTTAGATTCCGGTTTCGGAGAGACCCAGTACTTC | CASSLDSGFGETQYF
TRBJ2-3 | - | TRBV11-3 | TRBD1 | TGTGCCAGCAGCCCGGGACAGCTCACAGATACGCAGTATTTT | CASSPGQLTDTQYF
TRBJ2-1 | once | TRBV19 | - | TGTGCCAGTAGCCCAGGCGCGGGCAATGAGCAGTTCTTC | CASSPGAGNEQFF
TRBJ2-7 | - | TRBV19 | TRBD2 | TGTGCCAGTAGTTCGGGACTAGCGGGGTCCTACGAGCAGTACTTC | CASSSGLAGSYEQYF
TRBJ1-4 | - | TRBV3-1/TRBV3-2 | - | TGTGCCAGCAGCCCCCGACAGACATCAACTAATGAAAAACTGTTTTTT | CASSPRQTSTNEKLFF
TRBJ2-1 | - | TRBV3-1/TRBV3-2 | - | TGTGCCAGCAGACAAGACCTAGCCCTCAATCGTGAGCAGTTCTTC | CASRQDLALNREQFF
TRBJ1-1 | - | TRBV5-6 | - | TGTGCCAGCAGCTTGATGGTAGACAGCCTGAACACTGAAGCTTTCTTT | CASSLMVDSLNTEAFF
TRBJ2-2 | few | TRBV7-9 | TRBD2 | TGTGCCAGCAGTCATCCAACTAGCGGGAGGGGTACCGGGGAGCTGTTTTTT | CASSHPTSGRGTGELFF
TRBJ2-1 | - | TRBV4-1 | TRBD2 | TGCGCCAGCAGCCACGCCACTAGCGGGAGAGGCGATGAGCAGTTCTTC | CASSHATSGRGDEQFF
TRBJ1-2 | - | TRBV19 | - | TGTGCCAGTAGTATTGTACTCTATGGCTACACCTTC | CASSIVLYGYTF
TRBJ1-1 | - | TRBV6-1 | - | TGTGCCAGCAGTGAGGATTGGGGGGACACTGAAGCTTTCTTT | CASSEDWGDTEAFF
TRBJ1-3 | - | TRBV30 | - | TGTGCCTGGAGTCAATCTGGAAACACCATATATTTT | CAWSQSGNTIYF
TRBJ1-5 | - | TRBV5-6 | - | TGTGCCAGCAGCTTTGCGGGGTCGGGAAGCAATCAGCCCCAGCATTTT | CASSFAGSGSNQPQHF
TRBJ1-2 | - | TRBV7-9 | - | TGTGCCAGCAGCTTAGTGTCTCTTGATGGCTACACCTTC | CASSLVSLDGYTF
TRBJ2-2 | - | TRBV7-9 | TRBD1 | TGTGCCAGCAGCACAGGGGGCGCCTCCGGGGAGCTGTTTTTT | CASSTGGASGELFF
TRBJ1-2 | - | TRBV3-1/TRBV3-2 | TRBD1 | TGTGCCAGCAGCCGTCTCTCAGGGGGCTACTATGGCTACACCTTC | CASSRLSGGYYGYTF
TRBJ2-3 | once | TRBV24-1 | TRBD1 | TGTGCCACCCGGGGTCCCACAGGGGCAGATACGCAGTATTTT | CATRGPTGADTQYF
TRBJ2-1 | - | TRBV11-3 | TRBD2 | TGTGCCAGCAGCCTAACCGGGACTAGCGCGTACCACGCCTACAATGAGCAGTTCTTC | CASSLTGTSAYHAYNEQFF
TRBJ1-1 | - | TRBV7-2 | - | TGTGCCAGCAGCCGTTACCTAAGCAGGGGAAGCACTGAAGCTTTCTTT | CASSRYLSRGSTEAFF
TRBJ1-5 | few | TRBV7-8 | TRBD1 | TGTGCCAGCAGCGAGCACAGGGGGCAGATCGATCAGCCCCAGCATTTT | CASSEHRGQIDQPQHF
TRBJ1-5 | once | TRBV6-6 | - | TGTGCCAGCGCAGCGGGGGGGAGTAATCAGCCCCAGCATTTT | CASAAGGSNQPQHF
TRBJ2-5 | - | TRBV27 | - | TGTGCCAGCAGTGACAACGCACAAGAGACCCAGTACTTC | CASSDNAQETQYF
TRBJ2-1 | - | TRBV25-1 | TRBD1 | TGTGCCAGCAGACCCAGGACAGGGATAAACAATGAGCAGTTCTTC | CASRPRTGINNEQFF
TRBJ1-2 | - | TRBV7-9 | - | TGTGCCAGCAGCTTACGAGACTATGGCTACACCTTC | CASSLRDYGYTF
TRBJ1-1 | - | TRBV19 | - | TGTGCCAGTAGTATAGGAGGACTACTGAACACTGAAGCTTTCTTT | CASSIGGLLNTEAFF
TRBJ2-7 | - | TRBV7-2 | - | TGTGCCAGCAGCTTATACACCTCCTACGAGCAGTACTTC | CASSLYTSYEQYF
TRBJ1-1 | - | TRBV19 | - | TGTGCCAGTAGTTCCTCAGGGAACACTGAAGCTTTCTTT | CASSSSGNTEAFF
TRBJ1-2 | once | TRBV6-5 | - | TGTGCCAGCAGTTACTCAGACAGCTCTAACTATGGCTACACCTTC | CASSYSDSSNYGYTF
TRBJ1-4 | - | TRBV7-6 | - | TGTGCCAGCAGCTTATTGTCACAGGGCCTTAATGAAAAACTGTTTTTT | CASSLLSQGLNEKLFF
TRBJ2-7 | - | TRBV10-2 | - | TGCGCCAGCAGACAGGGAGAAAACGAGCAGTACTTC | CASRQGENEQYF
TRBJ2-7 | few | TRBV7-2 | TRBD2 | TGTGCCACCCGAGATGGTATAGCGGGCTCCTACGAGCAGTACTTC | CATRDGIAGSYEQYF
TRBJ2-3 | - | TRBV7-6 | TRBD2 | TGTGCCAGCAGCTTAGTAGGGACTAGCGGGATAACAGATACGCAGTATTTT | CASSLVGTSGITDTQYF
TRBJ1-1 | - | TRBV9 | - | TGTGCCAGCAGCGTGATCACAGGGAACACTGAAGCTTTCTTT | CASSVITGNTEAFF
TRBJ1-2 | - | TRBV4-1 | - | TGCGCCAGCAGCCAATGGGGAGGATATGGCTACACCTTC | CASSQWGGYGYTF
TRBJ1-4 | - | TRBV19 | - | TGTGCCAGTAGTATGGGGACAAATAATGAAAAACTGTTTTTT | CASSMGTNNEKLFF
TRBJ2-7 | - | TRBV6-2/TRBV6-3 | TRBD1 | TGTGCCAGCAGACCTGGGACAGGGGCATCCTACGAGCAGTACTTC | CASRPGTGASYEQYF
TRBJ2-7 | - | TRBV7-9 | - | TGTGCCAGCAGCACCGGCGGGGGCGGGCACCCCTACGAGCAGTACTTC | CASSTGGGGHPYEQYF
TRBJ2-6 | - | TRBV7-9 | - | TGTGCCAGCTCTGAGGGTAATGCTGGGGCCAACGTCCTGACTTTC | CASSEGNAGANVLTF
TRBJ1-2 | - | TRBV5-6 | TRBD1 | TGTGCCAGCAGCGGACCGGGACAGGGTTACGGCTACACCTTC | CASSGPGQGYGYTF
TRBJ1-5 | - | TRBV3-1/TRBV3-2 | - | TGTGCCAGCAGCCCCACCCAGCTGGGGGGAGGCCAGCCCCAGCATTTT | CASSPTQLGGGQPQHF
TRBJ2-7 | many | TRBV2 | - | TGTGCCAGCATCAACGACGCCCAGGGATGGGGCGAGCAGTACTTC | CASINDAQGWGEQYF
TRBJ1-2 | - | TRBV28 | - | TGTGCCAGCACCCCCTGGGGGGGATATGGCTACACCTTC | CASTPWGGYGYTF
TRBJ2-7 | - | TRBV5-1 | TRBD1 | TGCGCCAGCAGCTTACAGACAGGGGCGTCCTACGAGCAGTACTTC | CASSLQTGASYEQYF